A single sample gave rise to the 27 T cell receptor beta chains below, sequenced in a study of OX40 agonist ivuxolimab in advanced cancers. Libraries were made using the immunoSEQ multiplex PCR assay. This is the immuneACCESS table as TCRdb keeps it, with only in-frame sequences that have V and J called. A part of the clones is gone; compared with another copy, unresolved V genes explain less than half, and the rest is unexplained. The table for this sample lists tens of thousands of clones; roughly 87% of them were counted only once. Around 19% of the sample is taken by the ten largest. The source was CD4+ or CD8+ T cells sorted from blood, collected in a trial of the OX40 agonist ivuxolimab. The source is an adult with an advanced solid tumor such as melanoma, head and neck, liver or kidney cancer.

The rearrangement links TRBV19 to TRBJ1-2, with D possibly being TRBD1 (6 bases). The V end was cut by 3 bases, the J end by 4 bases, with 12 bases between. This CDR3 comprises 14 residues. Germline CDR1 is LNHDA and CDR2 is SQIVND (reference sequence). The CDR3 is CASSIPGQSYGYTF. The CDR3 bases are TGTGCCAGTAGTATCCCCGGACAGTCCTATGGCTACACCTTC.

J is TRBJ1-2 and V is TRBV5-4; the D is unclear. The germline V gene encodes CDR1 SGHNT and CDR2 YYREEE (reference sequence). The V end lost 4 bases, the J end lost 4 bases, and 14 bases lay between the germline ends. The CDR3 length is 14 residues. CDR3 sequence (DNA): TGTGCCAGCAGCAGAATTTCCGATTTCTATGGCTACACCTTC. Encoded protein: CASSRISDFYGYTF.

The V call is TRBV4-3, the J call TRBJ2-1; D possibly uses TRBD1 or TRBD2 (5 bases each). The germline V gene has CDR1 LGHNA and CDR2 YSLEER. This CDR3 region has 17 residues. The V end lost 0 bases, the J end lost 0 bases, and 12 bases lay between the germline ends. CDR3 sequence: CASSQEGASSSYNEQFF. The CDR3 DNA follows: TGCGCCAGCAGCCAAGAAGGGGCTAGCAGCTCCTACAATGAGCAGTTCTTC.

This clone was detected a few times. This sequence joins TRBV7-9 and TRBJ1-4; 12 bases agree with TRBD1. The trim removed 2 bases at V and 6 bases at J, leaving 10 bases unmatched. There are 18 residues in the CDR3. Germline CDR1 reads SEHNR; CDR2 reads FQNEAQ (reference sequence). The CDR3 DNA reads as TGTGCCAGCAGCTTATTCGGGACAGGGGGCGCGTGGGATGAAAAACTGTTTTTT. Protein: CASSLFGTGGAWDEKLFF.

In its sample, this clone was seen a few times. The J gene is TRBJ1-1, the V gene TRBV9, with 8 nucleotides matching TRBD1. The CDR3 contains 14 residues. Trimming at V came to 4 bases and at J to 3 bases, leaving 5 bases not matched to a gene. From germline, CDR1 is SGDLS and CDR2 YYNGEE. The CDR3 coding sequence is TGTGCCAGCAGCAAGACAGGGGAGGACACTGAAGCTTTCTTT. As protein: CASSKTGEDTEAFF.

CDR3 protein: CASSLGGQVNTEAFF. Written as DNA, the CDR3 is TGTGCCAGCAGTTTGGGGGGACAGGTGAACACTGAAGCTTTCTTT. The rearrangement uses TRBV27 and TRBJ1-1; the match to TRBD1 covers 8 bases. Germline V gene data show CDR1 as MNHEY and CDR2 as SMNVEV (reference sequence). Trimming removed 3 bases from V and 0 bases from J; junction bases left unmatched: 3. The CDR3 has 15 amino acids.

This chain uses TRBV10-2 with TRBJ2-7, with TRBD1 matching 8 bases. V trimming: 10 bases; J trimming: 4 bases; junction bases outside the gene matches: 9. Germline CDR1 and CDR2: WSHSY and SAAADI. This CDR3 spans 13 amino acids. The CDR3 loop reads CATTDRENYEQYF. As DNA, the CDR3 is TGCGCCACCACGGACAGGGAGAATTACGAGCAGTACTTC.

For the CDR3, the DNA is TGTGCCAGTAGTATAGATCGGCCAGGAGCCAGCAATCAGCCCCAGCATTTT. Residues: CASSIDRPGASNQPQHF. This chain joins TRBV19 and TRBJ1-5; D gene ambiguous. The CDR3 runs 17 residues. V lost 0 bases, J lost 1 base, and 13 bases lay in between. CDR1 and CDR2 from the germline V gene are LNHDA and SQIVND (reference sequence).

The chain uses TRBV5-1 and TRBJ2-1; TRBD2 matches at 7 bases. The ends lost 2 bases at V and 3 bases at J; junction bases unmatched: 8. Per the germline V gene, CDR1 is SGHRS and CDR2 is YFSETQ. This CDR3 region has 16 residues. The CDR3: CASSFSGGSDYNEQFF. CDR3 nucleotides: TGCGCCAGCAGCTTTTCCGGGGGGTCAGACTACAATGAGCAGTTCTTC.

The chain couples TRBV2 to TRBJ1-6; TRBD1 matches at 7 bases. Trimming at V came to 2 bases and at J to 8 bases, leaving 3 bases not matched to a gene. Per the germline V gene, CDR1 is SNHLY and CDR2 is FYNNEI. CDR3 length: 14 amino acids. CDR3 bases: TGTGCCAGCAGTGAACTCGACAGGGATTCACCCCTCCACTTT. Its protein is CASSELDRDSPLHF.

This clone appeared once. V gene TRBV11-2 combines with J gene TRBJ2-5; 8 bases match TRBD1. V trimming: 5 bases; J trimming: 2 bases; junction bases outside the gene matches: 7. Germline V gene lookup returns CDR1 SGHAT and CDR2 FQNNGV. This CDR3 has 15 residues. The CDR3 loop is CASSGAGQGQETQYF. The CDR3 DNA is TGTGCCAGCAGCGGTGCCGGACAGGGACAAGAGACCCAGTACTTC.

The gene calls are TRBV11-2 and TRBJ1-1; the D is unclear. The germline V gene has CDR1 SGHAT and CDR2 FQNNGV. CDR3 length: 13 residues. Trimming left V 5 bases short and J 0 bases short, with 7 bases between. CDR3 nucleotide sequence: TGTGCCAGCAGCCCCGACTTGAACACTGAAGCTTTCTTT. As protein: CASSPDLNTEAFF.

The chain carries TRBV28 and TRBJ2-1; 7 bases align to TRBD2. The V gene end was trimmed by 2 bases and the J gene end by 4 bases; junction bases not matched to a gene: 2. The CDR3 contains 14 residues. Germline values: CDR1 MDHEN, CDR2 SYDVKM. The CDR3 spells CASSLVRGYNEQFF. The CDR3 bases are TGTGCCAGCAGTTTAGTGCGGGGGTACAATGAGCAGTTCTTC.

The chain carries TRBV14 and TRBJ2-3; D call uncertain. This CDR3 comprises 16 residues. The ends were cut back, 1 base at V and 0 bases at J, with 11 bases in the middle. Germline CDR1 SGHDN, CDR2 FVKESK. CDR3 loop: CASSQALEPSTDTQYF. Written as DNA, the CDR3 is TGTGCCAGCAGCCAAGCCCTGGAACCTAGCACAGATACGCAGTATTTT. The whole variable domain, remainder taken from reference TRBV14 and TRBJ2-3, is EAGVTQFPSHSVIEKGQTVTLRCDPISGHDNLYWYRRVMGKEIKFLLHFVKESKQDESGMPNNRFLAERTGGTYSTLKVQPAELEDSGVYFCASSQALEPSTDTQYFGPGTRLTVL.

The J gene is TRBJ1-1, the V gene TRBV27; D remains ambiguous. Germline CDR1 MNHEY, CDR2 SMNVEV (reference sequence). CDR3 size: 13 residues. V lost 6 bases to trimming and J lost 6 bases, with 14 bases between them. The CDR3 sequence is CASSLLVEAEAFF. The CDR3 region has the DNA TGTGCCAGCAGCCTACTCGTGGAGGCTGAAGCTTTCTTT.

V is TRBV6-1 and J is TRBJ2-1, with D perhaps TRBD2 (5 bases). This CDR3 is built from 13 residues. Deletions cut 1 base from V and 5 bases from J, with 6 bases between. CDR1 is MNHNS, CDR2 SASEGT, per germline. CDR3 loop: CASSEGGHNEQFF. CDR3 nucleotides: TGTGCCAGCAGTGAAGGAGGGCACAATGAGCAGTTCTTC.

The chain uses TRBV5-1 and TRBJ2-3; TRBD2 agrees at 9 bases. V was pared by 4 bases and J by 1 base, with 4 bases of the junction left unmatched. Germline V lookup: CDR1 SGHRS, CDR2 YFSETQ. There are 15 residues in the CDR3. The CDR3 bases are TGCGCCAGCAGCCCAGCTAGCGGGGGCACAGATACGCAGTATTTT. Translated: CASSPASGGTDTQYF.

V gene TRBV7-9 combines with J gene TRBJ1-2; tentatively, D is TRBD1 (5 bases). The V gene lost 4 bases and the J gene lost 3 bases, with 21 bases spanning the gap. This CDR3 region has 17 residues. Germline-derived CDR1 and CDR2 are SEHNR and FQNEAQ (reference sequence). As DNA, the CDR3 is TGTGCCAGCAGCTCCTCCCAACGGGGGGGAGTGGACTATGGCTACACCTTC. It is translated as CASSSSQRGGVDYGYTF. Full variable domain (outside the CDR3, taken from reference TRBV7-9 and TRBJ1-2): DTGVSQNPRHKITKRGQNVTFRCDPISEHNRLYWYRQTLGQGPEFLTYFQNEAQLEKSRLLSDRFSAERPKGSFSTLEIQRTEQGDSAMYLCASSSSQRGGVDYGYTFGSGTRLTVV.

The chain is built from TRBV4-2 and TRBJ2-3; D is undetermined. CDR3 length equals 14 residues. V was shortened by 0 bases and J by 3 bases, with 7 bases between the two germline ends. Germline V CDR1 and CDR2: LGHNA, YNFKEQ. The CDR3 DNA reads as TGTGCCAGCAGCCAAGAGACGGCGACAGATACGCAGTATTTT. It is translated as CASSQETATDTQYF.

CDR3 coding DNA: TGTGCCAGCAGGGGCGGCGCGAACACCGGGGAGCTGTTTTTT. Translating it yields CASRGGANTGELFF. V is TRBV6-1 and J is TRBJ2-2; no clear D. Trimming took 6 bases from V and 0 from J, leaving 8 bases between them. CDR1 MNHNS and CDR2 SASEGT come from the germline V gene. CDR3 length: 14 residues.

The chain uses TRBV7-9 and TRBJ2-2; 8 bases line up with TRBD1. Germline-derived CDR1 and CDR2 are SEHNR and FQNEAQ (reference sequence). The CDR3 extends over 16 amino acids. With 2 bases clipped from V and 3 bases from J, the junction kept 5 bases outside the gene matches. This CDR3 is CASSLSRTGYTGELFF. CDR3 in DNA: TGTGCCAGCAGCTTATCCCGGACAGGGTACACCGGGGAGCTGTTTTTT.

This chain connects TRBV27 to TRBJ2-3; TRBD2 aligns across 7 bases. The CDR3 covers 14 residues. V lost 4 bases and J lost 6; bases outside the gene matches: 7. The germline V gene encodes CDR1 MNHEY and CDR2 SMNVEV (reference sequence). The CDR3 protein is CASSYSGEGDTQYF. In DNA, the CDR3 is TGTGCCAGCAGTTATTCGGGGGAGGGGGATACGCAGTATTTT.

This chain links TRBV4-1 with TRBJ1-5, with D possibly matching TRBD1 (6 bases). Trimming left V 0 bases short and J 2 bases short, with 11 bases between. The CDR3 consists of 16 residues. Germline loops: CDR1 MGHRA, CDR2 YSYEKL. The CDR3 loop reads CASSQEQGQGNQPQHF. In nucleotides, the CDR3 is TGCGCCAGCAGCCAAGAACAGGGACAAGGCAATCAGCCCCAGCATTTT.

This clone was seen more than once but under ten times. The chain links TRBV6-1 to TRBJ1-5; D might be TRBD1 (6 bases). The V end lost 1 base, the J end lost 4 bases, and 14 bases lay between the germline ends. Per the germline V gene, CDR1 is MNHNS and CDR2 is SASEGT. There are 16 residues in the CDR3. The CDR3 spells CASSEGMTGRNQPQHF. As DNA, the CDR3 is TGTGCCAGCAGTGAAGGCATGACAGGAAGAAATCAGCCCCAGCATTTT.

This clone was observed a single time. This chain uses TRBV7-3 with TRBJ2-1; 13 bases match TRBD2. CDR3 length: 16 amino acids. Trimming took 0 bases from V and 5 from J; bases not matched to a gene: 1. Germline loops: CDR1 SGHTA, CDR2 FQGTGA. CDR3 residues: CASSLTGLAGDNEQFF. CDR3 coding DNA: TGTGCCAGCAGCTTAACTGGACTAGCGGGGGACAATGAGCAGTTCTTC.

The V and J genes are TRBV5-1 and TRBJ2-1, with 9 bases lining up with TRBD1. Germline V CDR1 and CDR2: SGHRS, YFSETQ. This CDR3 spans 14 amino acids. Trimming at V came to 4 bases and at J to 7 bases, leaving 6 bases not matched to a gene. CDR3 nucleotides: TGCGCCAGCAGCACCGGGACAGGGATAAATGAGCAGTTCTTC. Translated: CASSTGTGINEQFF.

This clone was found once. V is TRBV7-9 and J is TRBJ2-1; possible D gene TRBD1, 7 bases. Deletions cut 5 bases from V and 2 bases from J, with 13 bases between. This CDR3 is 15 amino acids long. The germline gives CDR1 SEHNR, CDR2 FQNEAQ (reference sequence). The CDR3 spells CASSGSGGTYNEQFF. Written as DNA, the CDR3 is TGTGCCAGCAGCGGATCAGGGGGGACCTACAATGAGCAGTTCTTC.